This TCR beta chain was documented in a study of blood T cell repertoires in COVID-19. At the level of the study: Samples of COVID-19 (acute and convalescent) were obtained from the United States, Italy and Spain. T cells, B-cell-depleted T cells, or PBMCs provided the cDNA or gDNA that served as material.

Original methodology: Counts of nucleated cells, estimated from reference gene primer amplification, were obtained. TCRdb's table, derived via immunoSEQ multiplex PCR, lists solely in-frame clones and lacks some. V, J and clone size derive from that table, while D and trimming were established from the DNA sequence. In the table there are approximately 150,000 clones, approximately 84% of which are singletons. This clone has a single count. This sequence was found in a human donor in a cohort sampled during active COVID-19. Sequencing used peripheral blood.

The CDR3 spells CASSDSLETQYF. CDR3 bases: TGTGCCAGCAGTGACTCCCTTGAGACCCAGTACTTC. V gene TRBV25-1 combines with J gene TRBJ2-5; D ambiguous. The V gene lost 3 bases and the J gene lost 5 bases, with 7 bases spanning the gap. CDR1 is MGHDK and CDR2 is SYGVNS in the germline V gene. This CDR3 comprises 12 residues.